The TCR beta chain under discussion was sequenced for a study of Graves' ophthalmopathy and Graves' hyperthyroidism. Researchers took RNA transcripts and amplified TCR beta CDR3 regions from them. HTBI primers were used in a first-round RT-PCR, which preceded a second-round multiplex PCR. MiXCR was run by TCRdb on the multiplex PCR reads, yielding one entry per CDR3 protein. This table has a few hundred thousand distinct CDR3 sequences, 15% to 19% appearing once. J was trimmed by 3 bases and V by 0 bases; bases with no gene match: 6. Germline V gene sequence: CDR1 MNHEY, CDR2 SVGEGT. There are 16 residues in the CDR3.

Sequenced material: peripheral blood. The clonotype comes from a woman aged 18 to 35 with stable Graves' hyperthyroidism. The J gene is TRBJ2-5, the V gene TRBV6-2 or TRBV6-3; 8 positions agree with TRBD2. CDR3 bases: TGTGCCAGCAGTTACTCGGATAGCGGGGAGAAAGAGACCCAGTACTTC. Its protein product is CASSYSDSGEKETQYF.